Below are 21 T cell receptor beta chains sequenced from a single sample in a study of cytomegalovirus exposure and HLA in healthy donors. Only in-frame clones appear in the TCRdb table, and some are missing; sequencing was by immunoSEQ multiplex PCR. The sample lists 240,000 or so clones, 70% to 90% occurring once. Source material: PBMCs. The receptors originated from a woman aged 30 to 39 in good health and CMV-seropositive.

This clone was counted once. V and J are TRBV19 and TRBJ1-1; D may be TRBD1 (6 bases). The CDR3 extends over 20 amino acids. The ends were cut back, 1 base at V and 3 bases at J, with 27 bases in the middle. The germline gives CDR1 LNHDA, CDR2 SQIVND (reference sequence). The CDR3 reads CASSIAAGAWAHPGDTEAFF. For the CDR3, the DNA is TGTGCCAGTAGTATAGCCGCAGGGGCATGGGCTCACCCTGGGGACACTGAAGCTTTCTTT.

This chain links TRBV27 with TRBJ2-7, with unresolved D. V was trimmed by 7 bases and J by 9 bases, leaving 13 bases between them. Looked up from germline, CDR1 is MNHEY and CDR2 is SMNVEV (reference sequence). This CDR3 region has 11 residues. The DNA of the CDR3 is TGTGCCAGCACCTGGGCTCTGGGGCAGTACTTC. Protein: CASTWALGQYF.

This clone was found a few times. This chain connects TRBV10-3 to TRBJ1-2; D remains unclear. CDR3 length: 13 residues. Trimming took off 3 bases at V and 8 bases at J, with 13 bases between the two ends. Germline V gene lookup returns CDR1 ENHRY and CDR2 SYGVKD. The CDR3 DNA is TGTGCCATCAGTGAAGAGGTGGTATACGGCTACACCTTC. Amino acid sequence: CAISEEVVYGYTF.

This sequence joins TRBV13 and TRBJ2-3; 8 nucleotides match TRBD2. The CDR3 runs 13 residues. With 5 bases clipped from V and 14 bases from J, the junction kept 12 bases outside the gene matches. Per the germline V gene, CDR1 is PRHDT and CDR2 is FYEKMQ (reference sequence). The chain's CDR3 is CASSANEGTSLYF. The CDR3, as DNA: TGTGCCAGCAGCGCAAACGAGGGGACTAGTCTGTATTTT.

V usage is TRBV6-4 and J usage is TRBJ2-2; 9 nucleotides align to TRBD2. Germline lookup yields CDR1 MRHNA and CDR2 SNTAGT. There are 13 residues in the CDR3. V lost 0 bases to trimming and J lost 11 bases; unmatched junction nucleotides: 1. The CDR3 DNA is TGTGCCAGCAGTGACTCAGGGACTAGCGAGCTGTTTTTT. Its protein is CASSDSGTSELFF.

The genes are TRBV11-2 and TRBJ2-2; 8 nucleotides align to TRBD2. Germline CDR1 reads SGHAT; CDR2 reads FQNNGV. The CDR3 has 16 amino acids. The CDR3 protein is CGSRWGAGVNTGELFF. The CDR3 DNA follows: TGTGGCTCCCGATGGGGAGCGGGAGTGAACACCGGGGAGCTGTTTTTT.

The CDR3 region is CASSSPRFLGELFF. As DNA, the CDR3 is TGTGCCAGCAGCTCTCCTCGGTTCCTCGGGGAGCTGTTTTTT. The chain employs TRBV5-4 and TRBJ2-2; D is uncertain. The CDR3 is 14 amino acids. Trimming pared 3 bases from V and 7 bases from J, leaving 13 bases between. From germline, CDR1 is SGHNT and CDR2 YYREEE (reference sequence).

The DNA for the CDR3 is TGTGCCAGCAGCACCCGACAGGGGCGGAACACTGAAGCTTTCTTT. Translated, it gives CASSTRQGRNTEAFF. The rearrangement joins TRBV11-3 to TRBJ1-1; 8 nucleotides line up with TRBD1. The CDR3 has 15 residues. Per germline, CDR1 SGHNT and CDR2 YENEEA. V lost 5 bases and J lost 1; bases outside the gene matches: 6.

This clone was counted only a few times. The chain combines TRBV30 with TRBJ1-2; possibly TRBD1 for D (6 bases). The CDR3 runs to 14 residues. Trimming removed 3 bases at V and 0 bases at J, with 11 bases between. Germline V CDR1 and CDR2: GTSNPN, SVGIG (reference sequence). The CDR3, as DNA: TGTGCCTGGAGGAGGGGGAGTGCTAACTATGGCTACACCTTC. It codes for CAWRRGSANYGYTF.

J is TRBJ2-2 and V is TRBV7-9; 10 positions match TRBD1. Unmatched junction bases numbered 1, after V lost 4 bases and J lost 5 bases. CDR1 is SEHNR and CDR2 is FQNEAQ in the germline V gene (reference sequence). The CDR3 length is 14 residues. The CDR3 is CASSWTGGTGELFF. DNA for the CDR3: TGTGCCAGCAGCTGGACAGGGGGGACCGGGGAGCTGTTTTTT.

The chain uses TRBV19 and TRBJ1-1; perhaps TRBD1 as D (5 bases). In germline, CDR1 is LNHDA, CDR2 SQIVND (reference sequence). The CDR3 contains 14 residues. V lost 3 bases, J lost 11 bases, and 19 bases lay in between. CDR3 sequence (DNA): TGTGCCAGTAGTATCGGAATAGGGGTTCGTGGGGCTTTCTTT. It translates to CASSIGIGVRGAFF.

The chain links TRBV12-2 to TRBJ2-7; TRBD1 is the table's D call and was not checked against the DNA. TRBV12-2 is deemed a pseudogene. There are 15 residues in the CDR3. The CDR3 spells CASRFLRSGLGEQYF. Written as DNA, the CDR3 is TGTGCAAGTCGCTTCCTCCGTTCAGGGCTGGGGGAGCAGTACTTC.

V usage is TRBV5-4 and J usage is TRBJ2-2, with TRBD1 matching over 7 bases. V shed 4 bases and J 1 base; nucleotides not matched to a gene: 4. The length of the CDR3 is 15 residues. The germline V gene has CDR1 SGHNT and CDR2 YYREEE (reference sequence). The CDR3 is CASSPGQLNTGELFF. CDR3 DNA: TGTGCCAGCAGCCCGGGACAGCTGAACACCGGGGAGCTGTTTTTT. The full variable domain, with the rest looked up from reference TRBV5-4 and TRBJ2-2, is ETGVTQSPTHLIKTRGQQVTLRCSSQSGHNTVSWYQQALGQGPQFIFQYYREEENGRGNFPPRFSGLQFPNYSSELNVNALELDDSALYLCASSPGQLNTGELFFGEGSRLTVL.

The V and J genes are TRBV6-1 and TRBJ2-1, with TRBD2 matching over 11 bases. CDR3 length: 16 amino acids. Germline trimming cut 4 bases from V and 10 bases from J; bases unmatched to any gene: 12. Germline CDR1 reads MNHNS; CDR2 reads SASEGT. The DNA for the CDR3 is TGTGCCAGCAGTGGTAGAGCACTAGCGGGAGTGAAAGAGCAGTTCTTC. It yields the protein CASSGRALAGVKEQFF.

The V call is TRBV5-6, the J call TRBJ2-3; TRBD2 agrees at 8 bases. From germline, CDR1 is SGHDT and CDR2 YYEEEE. The trim removed 1 base at V and 4 bases at J, leaving 11 bases unmatched. CDR3 length: 17 amino acids. The CDR3 DNA reads TGTGCCAGCAGCTTGAGTTCTAGCGGGTCCTTCGCAGATACGCAGTATTTT. Encoded protein: CASSLSSSGSFADTQYF.

This sequence joins TRBV5-4 and TRBJ2-7; TRBD2 matches 8 bases. The CDR3 contains 15 residues. V shed 3 bases and J 5 bases; nucleotides not matched to a gene: 10. The germline V gene encodes CDR1 SGHNT and CDR2 YYREEE (reference sequence). This CDR3 reads CASSYERELRNEQYF. CDR3 bases: TGTGCCAGCAGCTACGAGCGGGAGCTGAGGAACGAGCAGTACTTC.

V gene TRBV4-2 combines with J gene TRBJ1-2, with D unclear. Trimming left V 0 bases short and J 6 bases short, with 8 bases between. Germline-derived CDR1 and CDR2 are LGHNA and YNFKEQ. The CDR3 contains 13 residues. DNA of the CDR3: TGTGCCAGCAGCCAAGACAGATTGAATGGCTACACCTTC. As protein: CASSQDRLNGYTF.

The chain carries TRBV7-9 and TRBJ1-4, with D possibly TRBD1 on 5 matching bases. The CDR3 runs 17 residues. Trimming removed 1 base from V and 0 bases from J, with 12 bases in between. Germline V gene data show CDR1 as SEHNR and CDR2 as FQNEAQ (reference sequence). DNA for the CDR3: TGTGCCAGCAGCTTAGTCCCGGGACTTGCAACTAATGAAAAACTGTTTTTT. The encoded protein is CASSLVPGLATNEKLFF.

V gene TRBV30 combines with J gene TRBJ1-1; possible D gene TRBD1, 5 bases. In germline, CDR1 is GTSNPN, CDR2 SVGIG (reference sequence). V shed 4 bases and J shed 8 bases, with 14 bases lying between them. The CDR3 length is 12 residues. The CDR3 DNA sequence: TGTGCCTGGATCGGCAGGGTCCCCGAAGCTTTCTTT. Protein: CAWIGRVPEAFF.

The rearrangement links TRBV5-1 to TRBJ1-1, with TRBD1 as a possible D gene (5 bases). From germline, CDR1 is SGHRS and CDR2 YFSETQ. CDR3 size: 14 residues. Trimming shortened V by 2 bases and J by 7 bases, and 15 bases separated the two germline ends. CDR3 DNA sequence: TGCGCCAGCAGCTTAGGAGGGACGAACGGTGAAGCTTTCTTT. Its translation: CASSLGGTNGEAFF.

The DNA of the CDR3 is TGCGCCAGCACCGGGACTAGCGGATCCAATGAGCAGTTCTTC. Its translation: CASTGTSGSNEQFF. The chain has TRBV5-1 and TRBJ2-1; TRBD2 aligns across 11 bases. In germline, CDR1 is SGHRS, CDR2 YFSETQ. Germline trimming cut 6 bases from V and 6 bases from J; bases unmatched to any gene: 5. This CDR3 is built from 14 residues.